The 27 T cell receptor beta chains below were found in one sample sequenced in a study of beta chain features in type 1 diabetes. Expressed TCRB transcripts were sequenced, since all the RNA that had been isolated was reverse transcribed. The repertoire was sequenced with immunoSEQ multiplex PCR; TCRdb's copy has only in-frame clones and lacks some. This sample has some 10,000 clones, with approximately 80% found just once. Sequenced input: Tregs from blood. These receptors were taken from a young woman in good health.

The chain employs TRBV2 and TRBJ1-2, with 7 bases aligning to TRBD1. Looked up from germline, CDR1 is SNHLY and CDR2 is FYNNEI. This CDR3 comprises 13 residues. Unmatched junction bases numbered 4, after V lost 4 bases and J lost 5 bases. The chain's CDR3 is CASSAATGYGYTF. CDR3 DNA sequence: TGTGCCAGCAGTGCCGCGACAGGGTATGGCTACACCTTC.

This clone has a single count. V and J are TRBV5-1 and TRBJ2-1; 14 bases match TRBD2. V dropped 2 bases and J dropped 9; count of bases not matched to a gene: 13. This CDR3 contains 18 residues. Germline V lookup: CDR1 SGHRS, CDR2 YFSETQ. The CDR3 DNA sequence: TGCGCCAGCAGCTTTTTCCACCGACTAGCGGGAGGGCCCATTGAGCAGTTCTTC. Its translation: CASSFFHRLAGGPIEQFF.

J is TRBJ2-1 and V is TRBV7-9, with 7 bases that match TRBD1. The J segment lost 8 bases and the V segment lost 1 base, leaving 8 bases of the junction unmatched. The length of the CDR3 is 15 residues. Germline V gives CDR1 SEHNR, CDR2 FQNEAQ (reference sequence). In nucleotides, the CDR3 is TGTGCCAGCAGCTTAGTGAGGGGGCTTAGATATGAGCAGTTCTTC. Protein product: CASSLVRGLRYEQFF. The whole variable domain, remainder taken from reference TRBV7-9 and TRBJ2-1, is DTGVSQNPRHKITKRGQNVTFRCDPISEHNRLYWYRQTLGQGPEFLTYFQNEAQLEKSRLLSDRFSAERPKGSFSTLEIQRTEQGDSAMYLCASSLVRGLRYEQFFGPGTRLTVL.

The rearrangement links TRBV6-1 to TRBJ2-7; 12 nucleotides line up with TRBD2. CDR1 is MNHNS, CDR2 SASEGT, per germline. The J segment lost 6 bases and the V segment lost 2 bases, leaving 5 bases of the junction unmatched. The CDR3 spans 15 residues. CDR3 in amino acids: CASSELAGGAREQYF. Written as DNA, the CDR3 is TGTGCCAGCAGTGAACTAGCGGGAGGGGCTCGCGAGCAGTACTTC.

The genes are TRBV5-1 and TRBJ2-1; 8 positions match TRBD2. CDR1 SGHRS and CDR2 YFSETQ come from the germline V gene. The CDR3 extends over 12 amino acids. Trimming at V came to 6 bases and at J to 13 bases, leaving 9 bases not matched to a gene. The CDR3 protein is CASKVSGGLQFF. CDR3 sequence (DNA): TGCGCCAGCAAGGTCAGCGGGGGTTTACAGTTCTTC. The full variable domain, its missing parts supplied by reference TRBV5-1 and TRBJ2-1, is KAGVTQTPRYLIKTRGQQVTLSCSPISGHRSVSWYQQTPGQGLQFLFEYFSETQRNKGNFPGRFSGRQFSNSRSEMNVSTLELGDSALYLCASKVSGGLQFFGPGTRLTVL.

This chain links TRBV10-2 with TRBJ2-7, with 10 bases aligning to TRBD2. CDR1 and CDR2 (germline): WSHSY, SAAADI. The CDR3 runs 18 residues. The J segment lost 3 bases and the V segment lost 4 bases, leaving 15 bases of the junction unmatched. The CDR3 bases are TGCGCCAGCAGTGCCATCCCTAGCGGGAGTTTGGGCGGCTACGAGCAGTACTTC. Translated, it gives CASSAIPSGSLGGYEQYF.

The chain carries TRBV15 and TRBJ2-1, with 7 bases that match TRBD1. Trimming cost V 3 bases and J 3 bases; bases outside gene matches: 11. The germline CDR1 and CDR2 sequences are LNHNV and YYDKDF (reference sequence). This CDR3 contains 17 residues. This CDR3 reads CATSRRDRDQRYNEQFF. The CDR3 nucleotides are TGTGCCACCAGCAGGCGCGACAGGGACCAACGCTACAATGAGCAGTTCTTC.

Here the CDR3 DNA reads TGTGCCAGCAGGACTCAATCTCTGCGTGGGCAGCCCCAGCATTTT. Its translation: CASRTQSLRGQPQHF. V is TRBV6-1 and J is TRBJ1-5; no definite D call. The CDR3 consists of 15 residues. Looked up from germline, CDR1 is MNHNS and CDR2 is SASEGT. With 6 bases removed from V and 7 bases from J, the gap between germline ends came to 19 bases.

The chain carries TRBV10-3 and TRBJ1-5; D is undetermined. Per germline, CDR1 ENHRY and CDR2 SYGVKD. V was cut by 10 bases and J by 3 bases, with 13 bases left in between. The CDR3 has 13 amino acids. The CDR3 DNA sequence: TGTGCCACCTTACATAGCCCCAATCAGCCCCAGCATTTT. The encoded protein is CATLHSPNQPQHF.

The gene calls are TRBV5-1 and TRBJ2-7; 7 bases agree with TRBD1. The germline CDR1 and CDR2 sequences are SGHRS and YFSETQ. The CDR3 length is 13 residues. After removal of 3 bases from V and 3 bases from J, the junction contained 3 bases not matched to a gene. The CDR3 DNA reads TGCGCCAGCAGCTCCCGGGACAGCTACGAGCAGTACTTC. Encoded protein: CASSSRDSYEQYF.

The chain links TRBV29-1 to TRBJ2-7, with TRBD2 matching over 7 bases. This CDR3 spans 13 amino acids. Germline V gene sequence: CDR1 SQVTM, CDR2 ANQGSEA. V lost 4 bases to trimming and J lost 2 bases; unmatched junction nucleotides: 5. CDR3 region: CSVGTGRAYEQYF. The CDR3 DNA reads TGCAGCGTTGGCACGGGGAGGGCCTACGAGCAGTACTTC.

Here the CDR3 DNA reads TGCAGCGTTGCCCCCCGGACTGAAGCTTTCTTT. Protein: CSVAPRTEAFF. The chain recombines TRBV29-1 with TRBJ1-1; D is undetermined. Germline CDR1 is SQVTM and CDR2 is ANQGSEA. Trimming cost V 4 bases and J 5 bases, with 8 bases left between them. The CDR3 has 11 amino acids.

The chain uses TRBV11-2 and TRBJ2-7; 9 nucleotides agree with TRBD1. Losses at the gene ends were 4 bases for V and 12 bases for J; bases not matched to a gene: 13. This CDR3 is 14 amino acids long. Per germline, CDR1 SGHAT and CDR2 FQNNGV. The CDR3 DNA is TGTGCCAGCAGCTCGTATCCACTCTCGGGACAGGGGTACTTC. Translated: CASSSYPLSGQGYF.

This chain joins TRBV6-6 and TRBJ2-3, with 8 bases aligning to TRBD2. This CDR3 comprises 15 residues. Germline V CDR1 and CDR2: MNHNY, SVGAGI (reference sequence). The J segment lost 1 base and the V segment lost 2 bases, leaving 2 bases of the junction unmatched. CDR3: CASSYQTSGTDTQYF. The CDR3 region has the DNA TGTGCCAGCAGTTACCAGACTAGCGGCACAGATACGCAGTATTTT.

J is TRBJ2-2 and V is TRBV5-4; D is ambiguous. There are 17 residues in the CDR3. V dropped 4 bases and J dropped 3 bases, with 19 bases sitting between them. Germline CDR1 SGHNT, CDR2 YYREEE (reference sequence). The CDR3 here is CASSVAPEKVDTGELFF. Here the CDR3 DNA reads TGTGCCAGCAGCGTAGCACCTGAGAAAGTGGACACCGGGGAGCTGTTTTTT.

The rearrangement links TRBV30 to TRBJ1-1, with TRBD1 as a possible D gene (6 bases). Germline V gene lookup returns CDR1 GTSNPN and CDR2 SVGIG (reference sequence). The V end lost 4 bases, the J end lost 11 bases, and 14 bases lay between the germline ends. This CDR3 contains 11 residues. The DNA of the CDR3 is TGTGCCTGGAACCAACAGGGAGACGCTTTCTTT. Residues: CAWNQQGDAFF.

CDR3 region: CASSDPGGQGRRSAFF. In nucleotides, the CDR3 is TGCGCCAGCAGTGATCCCGGAGGGCAGGGCCGGCGGTCGGCTTTCTTT. V usage is TRBV10-2 and J usage is TRBJ1-1; TRBD1 is a possible D gene (5 bases). The CDR3 sequence is 16 residues long. Trimming cost V 3 bases and J 11 bases, with 25 bases left between them. Germline values: CDR1 WSHSY, CDR2 SAAADI.

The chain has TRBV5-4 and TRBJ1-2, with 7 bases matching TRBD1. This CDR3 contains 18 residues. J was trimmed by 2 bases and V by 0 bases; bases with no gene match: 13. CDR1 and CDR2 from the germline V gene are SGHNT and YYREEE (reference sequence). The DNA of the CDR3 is TGTGCCAGCAGCTTGGGGTTTGGACAGGATGCTTTAAACTATGGCTACACCTTC. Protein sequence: CASSLGFGQDALNYGYTF.

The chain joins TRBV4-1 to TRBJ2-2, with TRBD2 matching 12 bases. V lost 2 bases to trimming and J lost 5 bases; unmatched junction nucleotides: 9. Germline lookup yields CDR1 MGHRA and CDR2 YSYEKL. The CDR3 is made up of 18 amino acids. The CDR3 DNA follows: TGCGCCAGCAGCCAACGACTAGCGGGAGAGGTATTGACCGGGGAGCTGTTTTTT. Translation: CASSQRLAGEVLTGELFF.

The CDR3 DNA reads TGTGCCAGCAGTTTGAGTAGAAGAGAGCAGTACTTC. Amino acid sequence: CASSLSRREQYF. The chain has TRBV28 and TRBJ2-7, with D uncertain. V lost 3 bases and J lost 7, with 10 bases in between. The CDR3 contains 12 residues. Per germline, CDR1 MDHEN and CDR2 SYDVKM.

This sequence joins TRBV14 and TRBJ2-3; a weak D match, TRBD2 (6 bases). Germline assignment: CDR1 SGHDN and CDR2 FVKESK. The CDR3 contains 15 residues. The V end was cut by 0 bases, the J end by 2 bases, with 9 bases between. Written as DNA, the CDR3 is TGTGCCAGCAGCCAAGAGAGGGACTTCACAGATACGCAGTATTTT. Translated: CASSQERDFTDTQYF.

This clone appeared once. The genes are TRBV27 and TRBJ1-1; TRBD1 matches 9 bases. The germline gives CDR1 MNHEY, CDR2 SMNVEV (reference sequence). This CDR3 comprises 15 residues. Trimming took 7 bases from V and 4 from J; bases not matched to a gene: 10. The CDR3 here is CASKRTGVYGTEAFF. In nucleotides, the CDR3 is TGTGCCAGCAAAAGGACAGGGGTTTACGGCACTGAAGCTTTCTTT.

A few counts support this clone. The DNA of the CDR3 is TGTGCCAGCAGTGACAGGGAGAGCTCCGAGCAGTACTTC. Its translation is CASSDRESSEQYF. This rearrangement joins TRBV6-5 to TRBJ2-7; 7 positions match TRBD1. With 5 bases clipped from V and 6 bases from J, the junction kept 7 bases outside the gene matches. The CDR3 consists of 13 residues. Per the germline V gene, CDR1 is MNHEY and CDR2 is SVGAGI.

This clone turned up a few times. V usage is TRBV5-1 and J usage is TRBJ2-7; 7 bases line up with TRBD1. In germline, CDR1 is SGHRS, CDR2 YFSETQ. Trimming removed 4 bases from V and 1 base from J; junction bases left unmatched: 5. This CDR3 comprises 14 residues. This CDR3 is CASSPDRISYEQYF. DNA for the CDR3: TGCGCCAGCAGCCCGGACAGGATTTCCTACGAGCAGTACTTC.

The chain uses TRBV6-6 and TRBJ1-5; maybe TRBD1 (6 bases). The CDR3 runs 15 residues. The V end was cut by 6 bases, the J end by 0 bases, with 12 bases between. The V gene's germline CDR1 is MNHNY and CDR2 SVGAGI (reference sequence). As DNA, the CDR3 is TGTGCCAGCAGGAAGGGGGATTATAGCAATCAGCCCCAGCATTTT. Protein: CASRKGDYSNQPQHF.

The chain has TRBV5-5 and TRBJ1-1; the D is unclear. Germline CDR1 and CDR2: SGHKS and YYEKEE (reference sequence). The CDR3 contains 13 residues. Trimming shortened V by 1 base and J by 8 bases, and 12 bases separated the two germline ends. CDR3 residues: CASSLYGSNEAFF. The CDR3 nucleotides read TGTGCCAGCAGCTTGTACGGTTCTAACGAAGCTTTCTTT. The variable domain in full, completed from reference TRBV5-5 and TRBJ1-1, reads DAGVTQSPTHLIKTRGQQVTLRCSPISGHKSVSWYQQVLGQGPQFIFQYYEKEERGRGNFPDRFSARQFPNYSSELNVNALLLGDSALYLCASSLYGSNEAFFGQGTRLTVV.

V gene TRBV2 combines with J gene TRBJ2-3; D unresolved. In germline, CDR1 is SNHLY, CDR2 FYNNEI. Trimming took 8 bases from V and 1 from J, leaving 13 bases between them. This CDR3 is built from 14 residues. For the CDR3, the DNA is TGTGCCAGCCTACCAGGTTGGGGCACAGATACGCAGTATTTT. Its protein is CASLPGWGTDTQYF.